A selection of T cell receptor beta chains follows, all from one sample in a study of blood T cells in healthy people across ages. TCRdb re-analysed the 5' RACE reads in MiXCR, keeping a single row per CDR3 protein. The data show around 990,000 distinct CDR3 sequences, approximately 38% seen once. Sequencing used blood. These receptors all stem from a man aged 18 to 30 in good health. Both conserved end residues are part of each CDR3. D genes are given only for firm matches. Size tells how often a clone was seen (once, few, many) or the class of an expanded clone, and some rows leave it out.

V gene: TRBV6-5
clone size: NA
D gene: NA
J gene: TRBJ2-7
CDR3 protein: CASSLESAPYEQYF
CDR3 DNA: TGTGCCAGCAGCCTCGAATCAGCTCCCTACGAGCAGTACTTC

V gene: TRBV10-3
clone size: NA
D gene: TRBD2
J gene: TRBJ2-5
CDR3 protein: CAISGSGRGGTQYF
CDR3 DNA: TGTGCCATCAGTGGTAGCGGGCGGGGGGGGACCCAGTACTTC

V gene: TRBV2
clone size: few
D gene: NA
J gene: TRBJ2-3
CDR3 protein: CASAGDTDTQYF
CDR3 DNA: TGTGCCAGCGCAGGGGACACAGATACGCAGTATTTT

V gene: TRBV9
clone size: NA
D gene: NA
J gene: TRBJ1-2
CDR3 protein: CASSLEVSNYGYTF
CDR3 DNA: TGTGCCAGCAGCCTCGAGGTGTCTAACTATGGCTACACCTTC

V gene: TRBV11-2
clone size: few
D gene: NA
J gene: TRBJ2-4
CDR3 protein: CASSPGGRNIQYF
CDR3 DNA: TGTGCCAGCAGCCCAGGGGGGCGGAACATTCAGTACTTC

V gene: TRBV12-3/TRBV12-4
clone size: NA
D gene: NA
J gene: TRBJ2-6
CDR3 protein: CASSLARSSGANVLTF
CDR3 DNA: TGTGCCAGCAGTTTAGCACGGAGCTCTGGGGCCAACGTCCTGACTTTC

V gene: TRBV4-2
clone size: NA
D gene: TRBD1
J gene: TRBJ2-1
CDR3 protein: CASSQAQGASYEQFF
CDR3 DNA: TGTGCCAGCAGCCAAGCACAGGGGGCTTCATATGAGCAGTTCTTC

V gene: TRBV4-3
clone size: NA
D gene: TRBD1
J gene: TRBJ1-4
CDR3 protein: CASSPETGNLEKLFF
CDR3 DNA: TGCGCCAGCAGCCCGGAGACAGGGAATTTGGAAAAACTGTTTTTT

V gene: TRBV14
clone size: NA
D gene: NA
J gene: TRBJ1-2
CDR3 protein: CASSQGAGDHGYTF
CDR3 DNA: TGTGCCAGCAGCCAAGGGGCAGGGGATCATGGCTACACCTTC

V gene: TRBV4-3
clone size: few
D gene: NA
J gene: TRBJ1-1
CDR3 protein: CASSQGHGGSTEAFF
CDR3 DNA: TGCGCCAGCAGCCAGGGACACGGAGGGAGCACTGAAGCTTTCTTT

V gene: TRBV4-1
clone size: many
D gene: TRBD1
J gene: TRBJ2-3
CDR3 protein: CASSQRYLRDRSSTDTQYF
CDR3 DNA: TGCGCCAGCAGCCAACGCTACCTCCGGGACAGATCTAGCACAGATACGCAGTATTTT

V gene: TRBV4-2
clone size: NA
D gene: TRBD2
J gene: TRBJ2-1
CDR3 protein: CASSPLAGYQETQFF
CDR3 DNA: TGTGCCAGCAGCCCGCTAGCGGGGTACCAAGAGACCCAGTTCTTC

V gene: TRBV20-1
clone size: NA
D gene: NA
J gene: TRBJ1-3
CDR3 protein: CSASRPGQSSGNTIYF
CDR3 DNA: TGCAGTGCCTCGCGACCCGGACAGAGCTCTGGAAACACCATATATTTT

V gene: TRBV12-3/TRBV12-4
clone size: few
D gene: NA
J gene: TRBJ1-2
CDR3 protein: CASSLASLAGEVRYGYTF
CDR3 DNA: TGTGCCAGCAGTTTAGCGTCCCTGGCAGGGGAGGTCCGGTATGGCTACACCTTC

V gene: TRBV12-3/TRBV12-4
clone size: few
D gene: TRBD1
J gene: TRBJ2-7
CDR3 protein: CASSPGTASEQYF
CDR3 DNA: TGTGCCAGCAGTCCAGGGACAGCGAGCGAGCAGTACTTC

V gene: TRBV28
clone size: NA
D gene: TRBD1
J gene: TRBJ1-5
CDR3 protein: CASSLGDRNSNQPQHF
CDR3 DNA: TGTGCCAGCAGTTTGGGGGACAGAAATAGCAATCAGCCCCAGCATTTT

V gene: TRBV20-1
clone size: few
D gene: TRBD1
J gene: TRBJ1-5
CDR3 protein: CSARDAARRTGSNQPQHF
CDR3 DNA: TGCAGTGCTAGAGATGCCGCTCGGAGGACAGGTAGCAATCAGCCCCAGCATTTT

V gene: TRBV20-1
clone size: few
D gene: TRBD1
J gene: TRBJ1-2
CDR3 protein: CSAYTTGTESYGYTF
CDR3 DNA: TGCAGTGCTTACACTACCGGGACAGAGTCCTATGGCTACACCTTC

V gene: TRBV7-2
clone size: NA
D gene: NA
J gene: TRBJ1-1
CDR3 protein: CASLTRGGGTEAFF
CDR3 DNA: TGTGCCAGCTTAACTCGTGGGGGCGGCACTGAAGCTTTCTTT

V gene: TRBV20-1
clone size: NA
D gene: TRBD1
J gene: TRBJ1-5
CDR3 protein: CSTSQGAAYQPQHF
CDR3 DNA: TGCAGTACTTCGCAGGGGGCGGCCTATCAGCCCCAGCATTTT

V gene: TRBV4-3
clone size: few
D gene: NA
J gene: TRBJ1-2
CDR3 protein: CASSQDSSTRHGYTF
CDR3 DNA: TGCGCCAGCAGCCAAGATTCCTCAACGAGGCATGGCTACACCTTC

V gene: TRBV12-3/TRBV12-4
clone size: few
D gene: TRBD2
J gene: TRBJ2-1
CDR3 protein: CASSRTSHNEQFF
CDR3 DNA: TGTGCCAGCAGTAGGACTAGCCACAATGAGCAGTTCTTC

V gene: TRBV27
clone size: NA
D gene: NA
J gene: TRBJ1-2
CDR3 protein: CASSANLAGGYTF
CDR3 DNA: TGTGCCAGCAGTGCGAACCTGGCAGGCGGCTACACCTTC

V gene: TRBV29-1
clone size: NA
D gene: TRBD2
J gene: TRBJ2-5
CDR3 protein: CSVEVPEWTSGGEETQYF
CDR3 DNA: TGCAGCGTTGAAGTCCCAGAATGGACTAGCGGAGGAGAAGAGACCCAGTACTTC

V gene: TRBV19
clone size: NA
D gene: TRBD1
J gene: TRBJ1-4
CDR3 protein: CASIQGGNEKLFF
CDR3 DNA: TGTGCCAGCATACAGGGGGGGAATGAAAAACTGTTTTTT

V gene: TRBV29-1
clone size: few
D gene: NA
J gene: TRBJ2-5
CDR3 protein: CSLGEETQYF
CDR3 DNA: TGCAGCCTCGGGGAGGAGACCCAGTACTTC

V gene: TRBV29-1
clone size: NA
D gene: NA
J gene: TRBJ2-1
CDR3 protein: CSGDSYNEQFF
CDR3 DNA: TGCAGCGGCGACAGCTACAATGAGCAGTTCTTC

V gene: TRBV20-1
clone size: NA
D gene: NA
J gene: TRBJ2-3
CDR3 protein: CSARNALAWADTQYF
CDR3 DNA: TGCAGTGCTAGAAACGCCTTGGCTTGGGCTGATACGCAGTATTTT

V gene: TRBV15
clone size: NA
D gene: NA
J gene: TRBJ1-1
CDR3 protein: CATSGVGPGGSEAFF
CDR3 DNA: TGTGCCACCAGCGGAGTAGGACCGGGTGGGTCTGAAGCTTTCTTT